The 16 T cell receptor beta chains listed next were all sequenced from one sample in a study of T-cell reconstitution after alpha-beta-depleted transplantation in children. Unique molecular identifiers tagged the TCRbeta library. One entry per CDR3 protein results from TCRdb running MiXCR on the PCR reads. The sample contains about 610,000 distinct CDR3 sequences, roughly a tenth of which appear only once. The input for sequencing was PBMCs from the stem cell graft donor, taken from the stem cell graft. These receptors were obtained from a human donor who donated a stem cell graft to a child with acute myeloid leukemia.

The chain combines TRBV7-3 with TRBJ2-3; TRBD2 agrees at 9 bases. The CDR3 sequence is 18 residues long. CDR1 SGHTA and CDR2 FQGTGA come from the germline V gene. The junction had 11 bases not matched to a gene; V was cut back by 2 bases and J by 2 bases. This chain's CDR3 is CASSLLAAGGVNTDTQYF. CDR3 DNA sequence: TGTGCCAGCAGCTTACTGGCGGCGGGAGGGGTGAACACAGATACGCAGTATTTT.

This clonotype was observed many times. The rearrangement links TRBV7-2 to TRBJ2-3; D remains unclear. V was pared by 1 base and J by 6 bases, with 14 bases between. Germline V gene data show CDR1 as SGHTA and CDR2 as FQGNSA. The CDR3 has 15 residues. CDR3 nucleotide sequence: TGTGCCAGCAGCTTAGGGACCGGTCAGAGGGATACGCAGTATTTT. Protein sequence: CASSLGTGQRDTQYF.

This chain connects TRBV5-1 to TRBJ2-1; no firm D call. Looked up from germline, CDR1 is SGHRS and CDR2 is YFSETQ. With 5 bases removed from V and 8 bases from J, the gap between germline ends came to 17 bases. The CDR3 sequence is 14 residues long. The CDR3 bases are TGCGCCAGCAGATCCGGGTCTTTGCTGGATGAGCAGTTCTTC. Translation: CASRSGSLLDEQFF. Drawing the rest from reference TRBV5-1 and TRBJ2-1, the complete variable domain is KAGVTQTPRYLIKTRGQQVTLSCSPISGHRSVSWYQQTPGQGLQFLFEYFSETQRNKGNFPGRFSGRQFSNSRSEMNVSTLELGDSALYLCASRSGSLLDEQFFGPGTRLTVL.

This clonotype has at least ten counts. The V and J genes are TRBV15 and TRBJ1-5; D remains ambiguous. This CDR3 region has 13 residues. The ends were cut back, 4 bases at V and 7 bases at J, with 11 bases in the middle. From germline, CDR1 is LNHNV and CDR2 YYDKDF (reference sequence). The chain's CDR3 is CATSIRTMQPQHF. The CDR3, as DNA: TGTGCCACCAGCATAAGGACGATGCAGCCCCAGCATTTT.

A few counts support this clonotype. The genes are TRBV11-2 and TRBJ2-2; 8 positions agree with TRBD2. Germline assignment: CDR1 SGHAT and CDR2 FQNNGV. V shed 0 bases and J 6 bases; nucleotides not matched to a gene: 6. This CDR3 has 16 residues. In DNA, the CDR3 is TGTGCCAGCAGCTTAGACGGCGGGAGGATGTCCGGGGAGCTGTTTTTT. The encoded protein is CASSLDGGRMSGELFF.

The J gene is TRBJ2-6, the V gene TRBV3-1; 10 bases are a match to TRBD2. The CDR3 length is 19 residues. The V segment lost 3 bases and the J segment 1 base; nucleotides outside the gene matches: 9. Germline CDR1 reads LGHDT; CDR2 reads YNNKEL (reference sequence). The CDR3 DNA reads TGTGCCAGCAGCCAGAGGAGGGGGACTAGCGAATCTGGGGCCAACGTCCTGACTTTC. It yields the protein CASSQRRGTSESGANVLTF.

The chain has TRBV3-1 and TRBJ1-2; D unclear. The germline CDR1 and CDR2 sequences are LGHDT and YNNKEL (reference sequence). The CDR3 runs to 12 residues. The V end lost 1 base, the J end lost 4 bases, and 4 bases lay between the germline ends. This chain's CDR3 is CASSQGLYGYTF. For the CDR3, the DNA is TGTGCCAGCAGCCAAGGCCTCTATGGCTACACCTTC.

This clonotype was recorded at least ten times. The CDR3 DNA follows: TGTGCCACCAGCAAACTAGCGGAACGCGGGAGGAATGAGCAGTTCTTC. This codes for CATSKLAERGRNEQFF. The rearrangement joins TRBV15 to TRBJ2-1; 8 bases are shared with TRBD2. Germline lookup yields CDR1 LNHNV and CDR2 YYDKDF (reference sequence). The CDR3 has 16 residues. The V segment lost 4 bases and the J segment 7 bases; nucleotides outside the gene matches: 12.

The chain recombines TRBV5-5 with TRBJ1-5; TRBD1 might be the D (5 bases). V gave up 4 bases and J gave up 0 bases, with 8 bases separating them. This CDR3 is built from 14 residues. Germline V gives CDR1 SGHKS, CDR2 YYEKEE (reference sequence). For the CDR3, the DNA is TGTGCCAGCAGCCCAGGACATAGCAATCAGCCCCAGCATTTT. It specifies CASSPGHSNQPQHF.

This clonotype was observed at least ten times. The gene calls are TRBV7-2 and TRBJ2-5, with D possibly TRBD2 on 7 matching bases. Per germline, CDR1 SGHTA and CDR2 FQGNSA. The V end lost 4 bases, the J end lost 2 bases, and 17 bases lay between the germline ends. The CDR3 consists of 16 residues. CDR3 amino acids: CASSSGGADSQETQYF. CDR3 sequence (DNA): TGTGCCAGCAGCTCTGGGGGGGCAGACTCTCAAGAGACCCAGTACTTC.

This chain joins TRBV7-9 and TRBJ1-3; unclear D gene. The germline V gene has CDR1 SEHNR and CDR2 FQNEAQ (reference sequence). Deletions cut 1 base from V and 5 bases from J, with 9 bases between. The CDR3 spans 14 residues. In nucleotides, the CDR3 is TGTGCCAGCAGCTTAGGGACTGAAAGAAACACCATATATTTT. Translated: CASSLGTERNTIYF.

This clonotype has more than one count but fewer than ten. This chain joins TRBV6-1 and TRBJ1-1; 9 bases align to TRBD1. Germline V gene sequence: CDR1 MNHNS, CDR2 SASEGT. The CDR3 has 13 residues. The V segment lost 6 bases and the J segment 4 bases; nucleotides outside the gene matches: 3. This CDR3 is CASRGTGRTEAFF. Here the CDR3 DNA reads TGTGCCAGCAGAGGGACAGGGCGCACTGAAGCTTTCTTT.

The chain employs TRBV20-1 and TRBJ2-3; a weak D match, TRBD1 (6 bases). V lost 0 bases to trimming and J lost 5 bases, with 18 bases between them. Germline V gene sequence: CDR1 DFQATT, CDR2 SNEGSKA (reference sequence). This CDR3 comprises 16 residues. Written as DNA, the CDR3 is TGCAGTGCTAGAGATGTTACCAGGGGCCCCCAAGATACGCAGTATTTT. Its translation: CSARDVTRGPQDTQYF.

This clonotype was observed at least ten times. The V call is TRBV24-1, the J call TRBJ2-3; 10 bases align to TRBD1. J lost 1 base, V lost 2 bases, and 2 bases had no gene match. Germline CDR1 and CDR2: KGHDR and SFDVKD. The CDR3 has 16 residues. The CDR3 region is CATSDYGQGGTDTQYF. In nucleotides, the CDR3 is TGTGCCACCAGTGATTACGGACAGGGGGGCACAGATACGCAGTATTTT.

The table lists this clonotype with many counts. V gene TRBV2 combines with J gene TRBJ2-2; D gene unclear. Germline CDR1 SNHLY, CDR2 FYNNEI. The germline V and J ends were trimmed by 3 bases and 0 bases, with 8 bases remaining between them. The CDR3 totals 15 residues. CDR3 DNA: TGTGCCAGCAGTGAGACTCGGTCGAACACCGGGGAGCTGTTTTTT. Protein sequence: CASSETRSNTGELFF.

The chain joins TRBV5-5 to TRBJ2-2; 7 bases are shared with TRBD2. CDR1 is SGHKS and CDR2 is YYEKEE in the germline V gene (reference sequence). J was trimmed by 1 base and V by 0 bases; bases with no gene match: 9. The CDR3 contains 18 residues. The CDR3 loop reads CASSLVTLAAKNTGELFF. Written as DNA, the CDR3 is TGTGCCAGCAGCTTGGTAACCCTAGCGGCGAAGAACACCGGGGAGCTGTTTTTT. The full variable domain, its missing parts supplied by reference TRBV5-5 and TRBJ2-2, is DAGVTQSPTHLIKTRGQQVTLRCSPISGHKSVSWYQQVLGQGPQFIFQYYEKEERGRGNFPDRFSARQFPNYSSELNVNALLLGDSALYLCASSLVTLAAKNTGELFFGEGSRLTVL.